The 18 T cell receptor beta chains below all came from one sample that was sequenced in a study of cytomegalovirus exposure and HLA in healthy donors. PCR employed 60 Vbeta and 13 Jbeta primers. Here immunoSEQ multiplex PCR was the method, and the copy in TCRdb shows in-frame clones only, minus some. Among some 120,000 clones, 60% to 80% were seen once, and the ten largest hold around 2%. What was sequenced was PBMCs. All receptors come from a human donor in good health.

This clone was picked up a small number of times. The rearrangement uses TRBV30 and TRBJ2-7, with 12 bases matching TRBD2. This CDR3 has 19 amino acids. V lost 7 bases, J lost 5 bases, and 24 bases stayed unmatched. Germline V gene sequence: CDR1 GTSNPN, CDR2 SVGIG (reference sequence). The CDR3 protein is CASHSPPVASGRGVDEQYF. As DNA, the CDR3 is TGTGCCTCACATAGTCCCCCCGTGGCTAGCGGGAGGGGTGTGGACGAGCAGTACTTC.

J is TRBJ2-5 and V is TRBV10-2; the match to TRBD2 covers 9 bases. CDR1 is WSHSY and CDR2 is SAAADI in the germline V gene. CDR3 length equals 13 residues. Trimming cost V 8 bases and J 3 bases; bases outside gene matches: 4. The CDR3 DNA is TGCGCCAGCCGGTTAGCGGGAGAAGAGACCCAGTACTTC. Its translation is CASRLAGEETQYF.

The chain uses TRBV29-1 and TRBJ2-2; D is possibly TRBD2 (6 bases). The CDR3 loop spans 13 amino acids. The germline V gene encodes CDR1 SQVTM and CDR2 ANQGSEA. The ends were cut back, 7 bases at V and 3 bases at J, with 12 bases in the middle. Here the CDR3 DNA reads TGCAGCGCCGACCGGGGGTACACCGGGGAGCTGTTTTTT. The encoded protein is CSADRGYTGELFF.

The chain recombines TRBV5-1 with TRBJ2-2, with 8 positions matching TRBD2. The CDR3 length is 16 residues. J lost 3 bases, V lost 0 bases, and 4 bases had no gene match. The germline CDR1 and CDR2 sequences are SGHRS and YFSETQ. CDR3 sequence: CASSLAGTRHTGELFF. The CDR3 DNA sequence: TGCGCCAGCAGCTTGGCCGGGACTAGACACACCGGGGAGCTGTTTTTT.

This chain connects TRBV30 to TRBJ1-3; tentative D call: TRBD1 (5 bases). V shed 2 bases and J shed 2 bases, with 10 bases lying between them. Germline assignment: CDR1 GTSNPN and CDR2 SVGIG (reference sequence). The CDR3 loop spans 14 amino acids. This chain's CDR3 is CAWSPRQTGNTIYF. The DNA for the CDR3 is TGTGCCTGGAGTCCCAGACAGACTGGAAACACCATATATTTT.

The chain couples TRBV5-6 to TRBJ2-3, with 13 bases fitting TRBD2. CDR1 is SGHDT, CDR2 YYEEEE, per germline. J was trimmed by 1 base and V by 4 bases; bases with no gene match: 6. The CDR3 totals 17 residues. The DNA for the CDR3 is TGTGCCAGCAGCGGGAGGACTAGCGGGAGACGCACAGATACGCAGTATTTT. It codes for CASSGRTSGRRTDTQYF.

The genes are TRBV5-1 and TRBJ2-2, with a weak D call TRBD2 (5 bases). Trimming shortened V by 6 bases and J by 4 bases, and 13 bases separated the two germline ends. Germline V lookup: CDR1 SGHRS, CDR2 YFSETQ. The CDR3 runs 14 residues. CDR3 bases: TGCGCCAGCAACCCCATAGGGAGCACCGGGGAGCTGTTTTTT. Its translation: CASNPIGSTGELFF.

J is TRBJ1-1 and V is TRBV5-6, with a weak D call TRBD1 (6 bases). Between the trimmed V and J ends, which lost 4 bases and 5 bases, there was a span of 21 bases. The CDR3 has 16 amino acids. CDR1 and CDR2 (germline): SGHDT, YYEEEE. Written as DNA, the CDR3 is TGTGCCAGCAGCGGGGCGGGGTGGAGGGGGGGGACTGAAGCTTTCTTT. This codes for CASSGAGWRGGTEAFF.

The chain combines TRBV6-5 with TRBJ1-6; no reliable D call. The CDR3 covers 13 residues. V lost 7 bases and J lost 9, with 13 bases in between. Germline-derived CDR1 and CDR2 are MNHEY and SVGAGI. CDR3 loop: CASTLTPGSPLHF. The CDR3 DNA reads as TGTGCCAGCACCCTTACCCCAGGTTCACCCCTCCACTTT.

The V and J genes are TRBV4-1 and TRBJ2-7; maybe TRBD2 (7 bases). Trimming pared 4 bases from V and 5 bases from J, leaving 15 bases between. The CDR3 runs to 14 residues. CDR1 and CDR2 (germline): MGHRA, YSYEKL. The CDR3 spells CASSPGGGGDEQYF. CDR3 DNA sequence: TGCGCCAGCAGCCCCGGGGGAGGGGGAGACGAGCAGTACTTC.

The CDR3 region has the DNA TGCGCCAGCAGCTTGGCCGGGGGAGGGACTGAAGCTTTCTTT. This codes for CASSLAGGGTEAFF. V and J are TRBV5-1 and TRBJ1-1; possible D gene TRBD1, 5 bases. V dropped 0 bases and J dropped 5 bases, with 11 bases sitting between them. This CDR3 contains 14 residues. Germline V gene lookup returns CDR1 SGHRS and CDR2 YFSETQ.

The rearrangement joins TRBV15 to TRBJ2-1; TRBD1 matches 10 bases. The V gene end was trimmed by 1 base and the J gene end by 2 bases; junction bases not matched to a gene: 2. Germline loops: CDR1 LNHNV, CDR2 YYDKDF (reference sequence). This CDR3 is 16 amino acids long. Here the CDR3 DNA reads TGTGCCACCAGCAGAGCCGGGACAGGGGCCTACAATGAGCAGTTCTTC. Translation gives CATSRAGTGAYNEQFF.

The chain uses TRBV7-8 and TRBJ2-3; no clear D gene. This CDR3 has 14 residues. V lost 5 bases and J lost 3, with 12 bases in between. Germline values: CDR1 SGHVS, CDR2 FQNEAQ. CDR3 loop: CASSPLSRTDTQYF. In DNA form, the CDR3 reads TGTGCCAGCAGCCCCCTGAGCAGGACAGATACGCAGTATTTT.

This clone was counted only a few times. The chain recombines TRBV4-1 with TRBJ1-3, with unresolved D. Trimming stripped 1 base from V and 0 bases from J, with 19 bases between. This CDR3 is 19 amino acids long. The germline gives CDR1 MGHRA, CDR2 YSYEKL. This CDR3 is CASSQGTSGNGVSGNTIYF. DNA of the CDR3: TGCGCCAGCAGCCAAGGTACATCGGGGAATGGTGTCTCTGGAAACACCATATATTTT.

This clone was seen a handful of times. The chain recombines TRBV5-5 with TRBJ2-7, with TRBD2 matching over 7 bases. The CDR3 is 14 residues long. Germline CDR1 SGHKS, CDR2 YYEKEE (reference sequence). V lost 5 bases, J lost 5 bases, and 10 bases stayed unmatched. CDR3 DNA: TGTGCCAGCAGTCGACCTTGGGGAGGGAACGAGCAGTACTTC. Its translation is CASSRPWGGNEQYF.

The gene calls are TRBV15 and TRBJ2-7; TRBD2 matches at 16 bases. Germline-derived CDR1 and CDR2 are LNHNV and YYDKDF (reference sequence). The CDR3 is 20 residues long. V was pared by 1 base and J by 4 bases, with 13 bases of the junction left unmatched. The DNA of the CDR3 is TGTGCCACCAGCAGAGGGTCCCCCGGGACTAGCGGGAGGGCCGGTTACGAGCAGTACTTC. It encodes CATSRGSPGTSGRAGYEQYF.

The V gene is TRBV5-1, the J gene TRBJ2-3, with TRBD2 matching 8 bases. V was clipped by 0 bases and J by 4 bases; unmatched bases: 1. Germline CDR1 and CDR2: SGHRS and YFSETQ. This CDR3 spans 14 amino acids. CDR3 sequence: CASSLGLASDTQYF. The CDR3 nucleotides are TGCGCCAGCAGCTTGGGACTAGCGTCAGATACGCAGTATTTT.

This clone showed up just a few times. The chain is built from TRBV19 and TRBJ2-1; the match to TRBD1 covers 7 bases. The CDR3 is 16 amino acids. With V trimmed by 5 bases and J by 0 bases, 7 bases remained unmatched. Germline values: CDR1 LNHDA, CDR2 SQIVND (reference sequence). In DNA, the CDR3 is TGTGCCAGTAGTTTCAGGGGGAAAAGCTCCTACAATGAGCAGTTCTTC. Protein product: CASSFRGKSSYNEQFF.